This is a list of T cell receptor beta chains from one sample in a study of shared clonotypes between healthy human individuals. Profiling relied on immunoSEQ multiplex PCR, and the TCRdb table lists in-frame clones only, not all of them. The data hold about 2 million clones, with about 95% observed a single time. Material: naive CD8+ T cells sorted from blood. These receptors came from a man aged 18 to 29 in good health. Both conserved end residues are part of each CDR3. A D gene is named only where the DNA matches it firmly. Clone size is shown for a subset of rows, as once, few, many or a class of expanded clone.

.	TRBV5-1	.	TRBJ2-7	TGCGCCAGCAGCTTGGTGGGGAAGGACTACGAGCAGTACTTC	CASSLVGKDYEQYF
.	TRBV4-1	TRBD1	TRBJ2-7	TGCGCCAGCAGCCTCCGACAGGGGGCCGACGAGCAGTACTTC	CASSLRQGADEQYF
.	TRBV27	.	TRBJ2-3	TGTGCCAGCAGTTCCCAGATCACAGATACGCAGTATTTT	CASSSQITDTQYF
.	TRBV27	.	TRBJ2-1	TGTGCCAGCAAGGGGCAGGGAGGAATAAATGAGCAGTTCTTC	CASKGQGGINEQFF
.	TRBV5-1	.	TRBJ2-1	TGCGCCAGCAGCGTTGTGGGCGAGGGAACCTACAATGAGCAGTTCTTC	CASSVVGEGTYNEQFF
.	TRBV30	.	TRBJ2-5	TGTGCCTGGAGTGCGGCGGGTTGGGAGACCCAGTACTTC	CAWSAAGWETQYF
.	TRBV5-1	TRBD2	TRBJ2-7	TGCGCCAGCGCCATAGCGGGGTCTTCCTACGAGCAGTACTTC	CASAIAGSSYEQYF
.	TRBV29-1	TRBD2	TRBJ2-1	TGCAGCGTTGGAGGACTAGCGGGGGGATACAATGAGCAGTTCTTC	CSVGGLAGGYNEQFF
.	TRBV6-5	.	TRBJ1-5	TGTGCCAGCAGTGCCCAGGCTCAGCCCCAGCATTTT	CASSAQAQPQHF
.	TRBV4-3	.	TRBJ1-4	TGCGCCAGCAGCCAAGATGGAGCAGTGCCCGGACCAAAACTGTTTTTT	CASSQDGAVPGPKLFF
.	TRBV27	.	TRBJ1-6	TGTGCCAGCAGTTTCCTCGGGGCAGGGCCCTATAATTCACCCCTCCACTTT	CASSFLGAGPYNSPLHF
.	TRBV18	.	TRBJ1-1	TGTGCCAGCTCACCACCCGAGGGATACCTCGGGGAAGCTTTCTTT	CASSPPEGYLGEAFF
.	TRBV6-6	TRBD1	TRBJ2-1	TGTGCCAGCATGGACAGGAGCTCCTACAATGAGCAGTTCTTC	CASMDRSSYNEQFF
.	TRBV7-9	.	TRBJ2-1	TGTGCCAGCAGCTTACTCGGGGGATCGGGGAGCTCCTACAATGAGCAGTTCTTC	CASSLLGGSGSSYNEQFF
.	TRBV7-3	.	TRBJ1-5	TGTGCCAGCAGCCTAAAAGACAGGCGCAATCAGCCCCAGCATTTT	CASSLKDRRNQPQHF
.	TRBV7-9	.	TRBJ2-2	TGTGCCAGCAGCCACCCGGCAGGGGTTACCGGGGAGCTGTTTTTT	CASSHPAGVTGELFF
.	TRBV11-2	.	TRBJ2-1	TGTGCCAGCAGCCCCATTACGGGGGAGAATGAGCAGTTCTTC	CASSPITGENEQFF
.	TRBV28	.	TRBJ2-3	TGTGCCAGCGTCGGGGTCCTAGACCTCGGCACAGATACGCAGTATTTT	CASVGVLDLGTDTQYF
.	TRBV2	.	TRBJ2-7	TGTGCCAGCAGTAACAGGGAAGAGCTCGAGCAGTACTTC	CASSNREELEQYF
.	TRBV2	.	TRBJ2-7	TGTGCCAGCAACACCCGGGACCCGGCCCCCTACGAGCAGTACTTC	CASNTRDPAPYEQYF
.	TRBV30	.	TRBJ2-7	TGTGCCTGGACTCACGGTGGTCGGAAGGGCCCGTACTCCTACGAGCAGTACTTC	CAWTHGGRKGPYSYEQYF
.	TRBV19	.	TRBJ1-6	TGTGCCAGTAGTATCCTGGCAAATTCACCCCTCCACTTT	CASSILANSPLHF
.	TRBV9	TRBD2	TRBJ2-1	TGTGCCAGCAGCGTACTTAGCGGGAGGGCCGACAATGAGCAGTTCTTC	CASSVLSGRADNEQFF
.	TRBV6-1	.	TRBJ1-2	TGTGCCAGCAGTGACGTACCAGGGTATGGTGGCTACACCTTC	CASSDVPGYGGYTF
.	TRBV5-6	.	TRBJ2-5	TGTGCCAGCAGCTTGGGTCTAGCTGGAGAGACCCAGTACTTC	CASSLGLAGETQYF
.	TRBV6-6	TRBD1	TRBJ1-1	TGTGCCAGCAGTTGGACCTCAGGGGGCACTGAAGCTTTCTTT	CASSWTSGGTEAFF
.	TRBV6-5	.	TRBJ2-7	TGTGCCAGCAGCGACCCCCGGGGCGCAGACGAGCAGTACTTC	CASSDPRGADEQYF
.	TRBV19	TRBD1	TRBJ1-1	TGTGCCACCGGACAGGGAAGAATCGGGCAAACTGAAGCTTTCTTT	CATGQGRIGQTEAFF
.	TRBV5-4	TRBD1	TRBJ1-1	TGTGCCAGCAGTCAGAACTCGGACAGGGCGATCACTGAAGCTTTCTTT	CASSQNSDRAITEAFF
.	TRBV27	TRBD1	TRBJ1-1	TGTGCCAGCAGTACTTGGACAGGAGACCCTGAAGCTTTCTTT	CASSTWTGDPEAFF
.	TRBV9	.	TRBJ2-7	TGTGCCAGCAGCGACGGGGGGCAGGCCTACGAGCAGTACTTC	CASSDGGQAYEQYF
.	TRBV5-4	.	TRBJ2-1	TGTGCCAGCAGCTTAGGTCAAAGCTCCTACAATGAGCAGTTCTTC	CASSLGQSSYNEQFF
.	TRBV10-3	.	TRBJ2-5	TGTGCCATCAGTGAGACTAGTGGCAGACAGGAGGAGACCCAGTACTTC	CAISETSGRQEETQYF
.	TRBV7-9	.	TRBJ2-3	TGTGCCAGCACCAAGGGGGAAACGGGGGATGTGTATACGCAGTATTTT	CASTKGETGDVYTQYF
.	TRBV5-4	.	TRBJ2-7	TGTGCCAGCAGCTTGGACAAATCCTACGAGCAGTACTTC	CASSLDKSYEQYF
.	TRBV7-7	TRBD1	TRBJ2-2	TGTGCTAGCAGCTTAACTCCCCCGGGACAGGGGGCAGGCGGGGAGCTGTTTTTT	CASSLTPPGQGAGGELFF
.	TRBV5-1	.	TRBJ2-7	TGCGCCAGCAGCTTCAACGGAGCCTACGAGCAGTACTTC	CASSFNGAYEQYF
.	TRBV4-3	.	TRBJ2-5	TGCGCCAGCAGCCAAGGATTAAGTGGGAGTCGCGAGACCCAGTACTTC	CASSQGLSGSRETQYF
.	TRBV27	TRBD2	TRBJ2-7	TGTGCCAGCAGTTTTTCTAGCGGGGGAATAATCTACGAGCAGTACTTC	CASSFSSGGIIYEQYF
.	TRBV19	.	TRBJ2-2	TGTGCCAGCCGACCTGACACCGGGGAGCTGTTTTTT	CASRPDTGELFF
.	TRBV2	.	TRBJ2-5	TGTGCCAGCAGTGTAGGCGAGACCCAGTACTTC	CASSVGETQYF
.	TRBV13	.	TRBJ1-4	TGTGCCAGCAGCCCGGGGGCACTGGAAAAACTGTTTTTT	CASSPGALEKLFF
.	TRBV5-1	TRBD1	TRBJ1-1	TGCGCCAGCAGTCCGACAGGGGCGGGGGCTGAAGCTTTCTTT	CASSPTGAGAEAFF
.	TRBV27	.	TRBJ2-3	TGTGCCAGCAGTTTGGAGGGAGAAACAGATACGCAGTATTTT	CASSLEGETDTQYF
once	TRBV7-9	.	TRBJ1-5	TGTGCCAGCAGCTTTGGGGCCCTCCGCAGAGAGCCCCAGCATTTT	CASSFGALRREPQHF
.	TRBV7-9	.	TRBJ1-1	TGTGCCAGCAGCCTCATTGGGGGCAGGACTGAAGCTTTCTTT	CASSLIGGRTEAFF
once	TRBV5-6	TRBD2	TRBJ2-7	TGTGCCAGCAGCGGGACTAGCGGAACCTACGAGCAGTACTTC	CASSGTSGTYEQYF
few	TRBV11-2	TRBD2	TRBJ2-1	TGTGCCAGCAGCTCGGGGGGGGCCCCCACGTCGAATGAGCAGTTCTTC	CASSSGGAPTSNEQFF
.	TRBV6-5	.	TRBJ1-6	TGTGCCAGCAGTTACGGGCAGAATTCACCCCTCCACTTT	CASSYGQNSPLHF
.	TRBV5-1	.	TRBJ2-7	TGCGCCAGCAGCTACCGGGACACGGGCTACGAGCAGTACTTC	CASSYRDTGYEQYF
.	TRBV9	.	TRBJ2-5	TGTGCCAGCAGCAGACAGGACCAAGAGACCCAGTACTTC	CASSRQDQETQYF
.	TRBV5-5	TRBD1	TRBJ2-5	TGTGCCAGCAGCTTGATGGCAGGGGGCGATGAGACCCAGTACTTC	CASSLMAGGDETQYF
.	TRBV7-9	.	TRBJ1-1	TGTGCCAGCAGCTTAACCGGGGCACACACTGAAGCTTTCTTT	CASSLTGAHTEAFF
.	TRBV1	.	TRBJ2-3	TGCACCAGCAGCCAAGGACTAGCGGGGTACACAGATACGCAGTATTTT	CTSSQGLAGYTDTQYF
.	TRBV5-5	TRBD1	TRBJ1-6	TGTGCCAGCAGCTCCGGGACAGCAAATTCACCCCTCCACTTT	CASSSGTANSPLHF
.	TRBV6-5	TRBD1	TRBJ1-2	TGTGCCAGCAGTTCGGGGACAGGGGACTTCTATGGCTACACCTTC	CASSSGTGDFYGYTF
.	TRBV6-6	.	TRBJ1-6	TGTGCCAGCACACCGGGTCCCGATAATTCACCCCTCCACTTT	CASTPGPDNSPLHF
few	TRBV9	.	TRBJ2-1	TGTGCCAGCAGCGTAGGAGGGGATGAGCAGTTCTTC	CASSVGGDEQFF
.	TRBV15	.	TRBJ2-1	TGTGCCACCAGCACCGGGACTGTCAATGAGCAGTTCTTC	CATSTGTVNEQFF
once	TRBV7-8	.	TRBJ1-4	TGTGCCAGCAGCTTAGTGGAGGGGCTTGGTGAAAAACTGTTTTTT	CASSLVEGLGEKLFF